Listed here are 30 T cell receptor beta chains from one sample, sequenced in a study of T cells in Graves' hyperthyroidism and ophthalmopathy. Amplification yielded TCR beta CDR3 regions, with RNA transcripts as the source. The TCR CDR3 was amplified in a first-round RT-PCR using the HTBI primer set. In TCRdb, the multiplex PCR reads were re-called with MiXCR into one record per CDR3 protein. The profile shows more than 300,000 distinct CDR3 sequences, approximately 13% of them singletons. Sequencing used blood. The receptors here all came from a woman in her 30s with Graves' hyperthyroidism.

This clonotype turned up a few times. The gene calls are TRBV2 and TRBJ2-1; no clear D. CDR3 length equals 16 residues. V was trimmed by 6 bases and J by 1 base, leaving 16 bases between them. Germline-derived CDR1 and CDR2 are SNHLY and FYNNEI. The CDR3 is CASSDQPPLSYNEQFF. CDR3 bases: TGTGCCAGCAGCGACCAGCCTCCACTATCCTACAATGAGCAGTTCTTC.

The rearrangement joins TRBV6-1 to TRBJ2-7; maybe TRBD1 (5 bases). The CDR3 sequence is 13 residues long. CDR1 and CDR2 from the germline V gene are MNHNS and SASEGT. The V end was cut by 5 bases, the J end by 1 base, with 9 bases between. As DNA, the CDR3 is TGTGCCAGCAGTAAGGGGCCTTCCTACGAGCAGTACTTC. It codes for CASSKGPSYEQYF.

This clonotype was picked up a small number of times. This chain joins TRBV7-8 and TRBJ2-1; 9 positions match TRBD2. CDR3 size: 14 residues. Trimming cost V 4 bases and J 7 bases; bases outside gene matches: 5. The germline V gene encodes CDR1 SGHVS and CDR2 FQNEAQ. The CDR3 loop reads CASSSLAGTNEQFF. The CDR3 DNA follows: TGTGCCAGCAGCTCCCTAGCGGGAACAAATGAGCAGTTCTTC.

The CDR3 here is CASSFTGTDYGYTF. The CDR3 DNA reads as TGTGCCAGCAGCTTCACCGGGACAGACTATGGCTACACCTTC. V gene TRBV5-6 combines with J gene TRBJ1-2, with 7 bases fitting TRBD1. Germline CDR1 SGHDT, CDR2 YYEEEE. V shed 2 bases, J shed 3 bases, and the junction held 4 bases outside the gene matches. The CDR3 is 14 amino acids.

This clonotype was recorded at least ten times. The chain combines TRBV29-1 with TRBJ2-3, with TRBD1 identical over 9 bases. Germline V gene data show CDR1 as SQVTM and CDR2 as ANQGSEA. The CDR3 extends over 13 amino acids. V trimming: 7 bases; J trimming: 4 bases; junction bases outside the gene matches: 6. The DNA for the CDR3 is TGCAGCGCCGAGGGACAGGGAGCAGATACGCAGTATTTT. This translates into CSAEGQGADTQYF.

This clonotype showed up many times. The rearrangement links TRBV12-3 or TRBV12-4 to TRBJ2-2; D remains unclear. The CDR3 loop spans 13 amino acids. Trimming took off 5 bases at V and 7 bases at J, with 11 bases between the two ends. CDR3 in DNA: TGTGCCAGCAGTCTGCTAGGTGGCGGGGAGCTGTTTTTT. This codes for CASSLLGGGELFF.

This clonotype has at least ten counts. The chain recombines TRBV5-6 with TRBJ2-4, with D possibly TRBD2 on 6 matching bases. This CDR3 comprises 16 residues. Trimming removed 2 bases at V and 0 bases at J, with 12 bases between. Looked up from germline, CDR1 is SGHDT and CDR2 is YYEEEE. The CDR3 region has the DNA TGTGCCAGCAGCTTTGTCGCGGGAACAGCCAAAAACATTCAGTACTTC. Translated: CASSFVAGTAKNIQYF.

This clonotype showed up just a few times. The V gene is TRBV28, the J gene TRBJ2-2; D unresolved. The CDR3 extends over 16 amino acids. Deletions cut 7 bases from V and 2 bases from J, with 17 bases between. Germline values: CDR1 MDHEN, CDR2 SYDVKM. CDR3 nucleotide sequence: TGTGCCAGCAAGTCTTTGGGAAGAACAAACACCGGGGAGCTGTTTTTT. It codes for CASKSLGRTNTGELFF.

The rearrangement links TRBV5-5 to TRBJ2-4; tentatively, D is TRBD2 (6 bases). This CDR3 is 15 amino acids long. Germline lookup yields CDR1 SGHKS and CDR2 YYEKEE (reference sequence). The V and J ends lost 0 bases and 8 bases respectively, with 15 bases between them. Here the CDR3 DNA reads TGTGCCAGCAGCTTGGAACACGCCCGCGGGGACATTCAGTACTTC. It is translated as CASSLEHARGDIQYF.

In this sample, this clonotype turned up many times. The V call is TRBV7-2, the J call TRBJ2-4; D gene unclear. The CDR3 consists of 16 residues. V lost 1 base to trimming and J lost 0 bases, with 10 bases between them. Germline V gene lookup returns CDR1 SGHTA and CDR2 FQGNSA. The CDR3 sequence: CASSLGFPLAKNIQYF. The CDR3 DNA sequence: TGTGCCAGCAGCTTAGGGTTCCCACTAGCCAAAAACATTCAGTACTTC.

This clonotype was seen many times. The V call is TRBV11-2, the J call TRBJ2-1, with TRBD2 as a possible D gene (6 bases). The V and J ends lost 3 bases and 5 bases respectively, with 14 bases between them. Looked up from germline, CDR1 is SGHAT and CDR2 is FQNNGV. The CDR3 is 15 residues long. The CDR3, as DNA: TGTGCCAGCAGCTTGCGGGATCGGTTCCACAATGAGCAGTTCTTC. This codes for CASSLRDRFHNEQFF. The complete variable domain, with remaining parts taken from reference TRBV11-2 and TRBJ2-1, reads EAGVAQSPRYKIIEKRQSVAFWCNPISGHATLYWYQQILGQGPKLLIQFQNNGVVDDSQLPKDRFSAERLKGVDSTLKIQPAKLEDSAVYLCASSLRDRFHNEQFFGPGTRLTVL.

The V call is TRBV28, the J call TRBJ2-2; TRBD2 aligns across 10 bases. In germline, CDR1 is MDHEN, CDR2 SYDVKM. This CDR3 is built from 15 residues. The V segment lost 3 bases and the J segment 6 bases; nucleotides outside the gene matches: 4. As DNA, the CDR3 is TGTGCCAGCAGTTTTCGTCTAGCGGGAGCCGGGGAGCTGTTTTTT. Translated, it gives CASSFRLAGAGELFF.

This clonotype was seen ten or more times. J is TRBJ1-1 and V is TRBV12-5; D is uncertain. Germline CDR1 is LGHNT and CDR2 is FRNRAP. The CDR3 sequence is 13 residues long. Trimming cost V 1 base and J 3 bases, with 6 bases left between them. The CDR3 loop is CASGLGEYTEAFF. Written as DNA, the CDR3 is TGTGCTAGTGGTTTGGGGGAGTACACTGAAGCTTTCTTT. The full variable domain, completed using reference TRBV12-5 and TRBJ1-1, is DARVTQTPRHKVTEMGQEVTMRCQPILGHNTVFWYRQTMMQGLELLAYFRNRAPLDDSGMPKDRFSAEMPDATLATLKIQPSEPRDSAVYFCASGLGEYTEAFFGQGTRLTVV.

The rearrangement links TRBV2 to TRBJ1-1; D remains unclear. The CDR3 has 11 amino acids. V lost 6 bases, J lost 12 bases, and 14 bases lay in between. CDR1 is SNHLY and CDR2 is FYNNEI in the germline V gene. Here the CDR3 DNA reads TGTGCCAGCAGAAATACATGGCGCACTTTCTTT. Translated, it gives CASRNTWRTFF. The variable domain in full, completed from reference TRBV2 and TRBJ1-1, reads EPEVTQTPSHQVTQMGQEVILRCVPISNHLYFYWYRQILGQKVEFLVSFYNNEISEKSEIFDDQFSVERPDGSNFTLKIRSTKLEDSAMYFCASRNTWRTFFGQGTRLTVV.

V gene TRBV6-6 combines with J gene TRBJ2-1, with 8 bases that match TRBD2. The germline CDR1 and CDR2 sequences are MNHNY and SVGAGI (reference sequence). Unmatched junction bases numbered 8, after V lost 0 bases and J lost 4 bases. This CDR3 spans 17 amino acids. CDR3 nucleotides: TGTGCCAGCAGTTACTCGGGGGCGGGAGGAGGGTACAATGAGCAGTTCTTC. It codes for CASSYSGAGGGYNEQFF.

Note on this clonotype: This may stem from a read error, because a much larger clone lies one nucleotide away. This sequence joins TRBV6-1 and TRBJ2-2; possibly TRBD1 or TRBD2 for D (5 bases each). Germline V gives CDR1 MNHNS, CDR2 SASEGT. Trimming removed 5 bases from V and 5 bases from J, with 15 bases in between. The CDR3 contains 15 residues. This CDR3 is CASSTIAEGTGELFF. CDR3 DNA sequence: TGTGCCAGCAGTACGATAGCCGAGGGGACCGGGGAGCTGTTTTTT.

As concerns this clonotype: Possible read error: a much larger clone is one base away. J is TRBJ1-2 and V is TRBV12-3 or TRBV12-4, with D possibly matching TRBD1 (5 bases). V lost 3 bases and J lost 6, with 11 bases in between. There are 13 residues in the CDR3. CDR3 in DNA: TGTGCCAGCAGTTTTCAAGGGACCCATGGCTACACCTTC. Protein product: CASSFQGTHGYTF.

This clonotype was detected only a few times. This chain joins TRBV7-3 and TRBJ2-1, with D uncertain. Between the trimmed V and J ends, which lost 1 base and 12 bases, there was a span of 10 bases. The CDR3 totals 12 residues. Germline V CDR1 and CDR2: SGHTA, FQGTGA. CDR3 region: CASSLRGGVQFF. CDR3 nucleotides: TGTGCCAGCAGCTTAAGAGGTGGGGTGCAGTTCTTC.

V usage is TRBV29-1 and J usage is TRBJ2-3; no clear D. Trimming removed 5 bases at V and 5 bases at J, with 8 bases between. Germline V gives CDR1 SQVTM, CDR2 ANQGSEA. The CDR3 extends over 11 amino acids. The CDR3 here is CSVILGDTQYF. In nucleotides, the CDR3 is TGCAGCGTTATATTGGGAGATACGCAGTATTTT.

This sequence joins TRBV10-3 and TRBJ1-2, with D tentatively TRBD1 (6 bases). The length of the CDR3 is 13 residues. The V end lost 3 bases, the J end lost 6 bases, and 11 bases lay between the germline ends. The V gene's germline CDR1 is ENHRY and CDR2 SYGVKD. DNA for the CDR3: TGTGCCATCAGTGAACGGGGGCTGGATGGCTACACCTTC. Translating gives CAISERGLDGYTF.

The table lists this clonotype with many counts. The rearrangement uses TRBV6-2 or TRBV6-3 and TRBJ2-1, with D possibly TRBD2 on 5 matching bases. Germline CDR1 is MNHEY and CDR2 is SVGEGT. The CDR3 covers 15 residues. The ends were cut back, 2 bases at V and 7 bases at J, with 15 bases in the middle. The CDR3 nucleotides read TGTGCCAGCAGTTACGACTACCACCCGGGGAATGAGCAGTTCTTC. As protein: CASSYDYHPGNEQFF.

This clonotype is medium-sized in the sample. V and J are TRBV28 and TRBJ1-5, with a weak D call TRBD1 (6 bases). The CDR3 has 15 residues. V was shortened by 3 bases and J by 6 bases, with 15 bases between the two germline ends. Germline V CDR1 and CDR2: MDHEN, SYDVKM. CDR3 protein: CASSLGQGFRQPQHF. CDR3 coding DNA: TGTGCCAGCAGTTTGGGGCAGGGGTTCCGTCAGCCCCAGCATTTT.

This clonotype occurred many times. This chain joins TRBV28 and TRBJ2-7, with TRBD1 matching 8 bases. Losses at the gene ends were 5 bases for V and 4 bases for J; bases not matched to a gene: 7. Germline V gene data show CDR1 as MDHEN and CDR2 as SYDVKM. The CDR3 consists of 14 residues. The CDR3, as DNA: TGTGCCAGCAGTCTGGACAGGGCTTCATACGAGCAGTACTTC. Protein sequence: CASSLDRASYEQYF. The full variable domain, rest sourced from reference TRBV28 and TRBJ2-7, is DVKVTQSSRYLVKRTGEKVFLECVQDMDHENMFWYRQDPGLGLRLIYFSYDVKMKEKGDIPEGYSVSREKKERFSLILESASTNQTSMYLCASSLDRASYEQYFGPGTRLTVT.

This clonotype was seen many times. The V call is TRBV5-1, the J call TRBJ2-7, with 12 nucleotides matching TRBD2. The CDR3 has 15 residues. J was trimmed by 4 bases and V by 4 bases; bases with no gene match: 6. Germline V lookup: CDR1 SGHRS, CDR2 YFSETQ. The CDR3 DNA reads as TGCGCCAGCAGCCGAAGACTAGCGGGAGAGTACGAGCAGTACTTC. The encoded protein is CASSRRLAGEYEQYF. Variable domain in full (rest from reference TRBV5-1 and TRBJ2-7): KAGVTQTPRYLIKTRGQQVTLSCSPISGHRSVSWYQQTPGQGLQFLFEYFSETQRNKGNFPGRFSGRQFSNSRSEMNVSTLELGDSALYLCASSRRLAGEYEQYFGPGTRLTVT.

This clonotype was observed at least ten times. CDR3 nucleotide sequence: TGTGCCAGCAGTTTAAGAGTAGTGTCAGATACGCAGTATTTT. Translation: CASSLRVVSDTQYF. The gene calls are TRBV28 and TRBJ2-3; D is uncertain. CDR1 is MDHEN, CDR2 SYDVKM, per germline. The CDR3 sequence is 14 residues long. V was cut by 2 bases and J by 4 bases, with 10 bases left in between.

CDR3 sequence: CSARDRRDLLMNTEAFF. CDR3 DNA: TGCAGTGCTAGGGACAGGCGGGACCTTCTTATGAACACTGAAGCTTTCTTT. This rearrangement joins TRBV20-1 to TRBJ1-1; 7 bases are shared with TRBD1. The V gene end was trimmed by 3 bases and the J gene end by 0 bases; junction bases not matched to a gene: 13. The CDR3 has 17 residues. Germline CDR1 reads DFQATT; CDR2 reads SNEGSKA (reference sequence).

This clonotype was detected ten times or more. V gene TRBV30 combines with J gene TRBJ2-7; no clear D. This CDR3 comprises 12 residues. V dropped 5 bases and J dropped 2 bases, with 10 bases sitting between them. Germline V gene lookup returns CDR1 GTSNPN and CDR2 SVGIG (reference sequence). In DNA form, the CDR3 reads TGTGCCTGGGGTAGTAACCCCTACGAGCAGTACTTC. Protein: CAWGSNPYEQYF.

V usage is TRBV3-1 and J usage is TRBJ2-2; D is perhaps TRBD1 (5 bases). Germline CDR1 reads LGHDT; CDR2 reads YNNKEL (reference sequence). Trimming took off 0 bases at V and 6 bases at J, with 11 bases between the two ends. The CDR3 spans 15 residues. DNA of the CDR3: TGTGCCAGCAGCCAAGACCCCCCAGGGTCCGGGGAGCTGTTTTTT. Residues: CASSQDPPGSGELFF.

This clonotype has ten or more counts. The rearrangement links TRBV6-1 to TRBJ2-4, with 8 bases lining up with TRBD1. Germline CDR1 is MNHNS and CDR2 is SASEGT. Trimming removed 5 bases from V and 0 bases from J; junction bases left unmatched: 3. The CDR3 is 15 amino acids. The CDR3 here is CASSFGQGAKNIQYF. CDR3 DNA sequence: TGTGCCAGCAGTTTTGGACAGGGAGCCAAAAACATTCAGTACTTC.

This clonotype came up many times. V gene TRBV12-3 or TRBV12-4 combines with J gene TRBJ2-7, with 7 nucleotides matching TRBD2. This CDR3 has 15 residues. The V segment lost 6 bases and the J segment 4 bases; nucleotides outside the gene matches: 12. The CDR3 protein is CASSNQGAGAYEQYF. The CDR3 DNA sequence: TGTGCCAGCAGCAACCAGGGCGCGGGAGCTTACGAGCAGTACTTC.